This T cell receptor beta chain is drawn from a study of blood T cell repertoires in COVID-19. Turning to the study itself: From T cells, B-cell-depleted T cells, or PBMCs came the material, which was cDNA or gDNA.

CDR1 is SGHDT and CDR2 is YYEEEE in the germline V gene. Trimming took off 3 bases at V and 3 bases at J, with 9 bases between the two ends. There are 13 residues in the CDR3. Authors' analysis steps: From reference gene primer amplification, estimates of nucleated cell counts were derived. Data came from immunoSEQ multiplex PCR; TCRdb stores just in-frame clones and leaves some out. That table supplies the V and J calls and clone size; D and trimming were determined from the DNA. The sample yields about 190,000 clones, roughly 80% seen once. Seattle patients were enrolled during active infection and followed longitudinally.

The TCR originated in a woman between 55 and 75 years old with COVID-19, enrolled during active disease. This chain links TRBV5-6 with TRBJ1-1; TRBD1 might be the D (5 bases). What was sequenced was peripheral blood. The CDR3 bases are TGTGCCAGCAGCTCAAGGGGCTACACTGAAGCTTTCTTT. This translates into CASSSRGYTEAFF.